This is a list of T cell receptor beta chains from one sample in a study of blood T cell repertoires in COVID-19. The assay was immunoSEQ multiplex PCR, and TCRdb's table has in-frame clones only and misses some. The sample has 250,000 to 300,000 clones; about 86% are singletons. The sequenced material came from peripheral blood. The receptors were sampled from a man between 18 and 35 years old with active or convalescent COVID-19. Both conserved end residues are part of each CDR3. Fields, in order: V gene, CDR3 protein.

v_gene: TRBV6-5
CDR3aa: CASSSQGGEAFF

v_gene: TRBV10-3
CDR3aa: CAISERTSSTGELFF

v_gene: TRBV2
CDR3aa: CASSALQANTEAFF

v_gene: TRBV7-2
CDR3aa: CASSPGLDRPSDTQYF

v_gene: TRBV30
CDR3aa: CAWRDRVGNYGYTF

v_gene: TRBV7-2
CDR3aa: CASSPGLANTGELFF

v_gene: TRBV19
CDR3aa: CASAQGSGNQPQHF

v_gene: TRBV19
CDR3aa: CASSPGGQGADTQYF

v_gene: TRBV5-1
CDR3aa: CASSLGGASNEQFF

v_gene: TRBV5-1
CDR3aa: CASRSGGPTDTQYF

v_gene: TRBV7-9
CDR3aa: CASSLGDKVVFGETQYF

v_gene: TRBV24-1
CDR3aa: CATSAQGARQPQHF

v_gene: TRBV6-6
CDR3aa: CASSYTITVYNEQFF

v_gene: TRBV4-1
CDR3aa: CASGLAGEVTDTQYF

v_gene: TRBV5-1
CDR3aa: CASTLGGRSTDTQYF

v_gene: TRBV18
CDR3aa: CASSLQGRLQSGEQFF

v_gene: TRBV6-5
CDR3aa: CASRPQIRFQPQHF

v_gene: TRBV5-1
CDR3aa: CASSRVSDKNIQYF

v_gene: TRBV7-9
CDR3aa: CASSSPGQGGQPQHF

v_gene: TRBV30
CDR3aa: CAWSVSGYEQYF

v_gene: TRBV27
CDR3aa: CASSPGGGTSGTYEQYF

v_gene: TRBV18
CDR3aa: CASSPVESGMVFF

v_gene: TRBV6-5
CDR3aa: CASSSIPAGDYEQYF

v_gene: TRBV27
CDR3aa: CASSLYRASTEAFF

v_gene: TRBV6-1
CDR3aa: CASSEIVLRGEAFF

v_gene: TRBV18
CDR3aa: CASSPPPGLASVDTQYF

v_gene: TRBV5-6
CDR3aa: CASSLEGAHSPLHF

v_gene: TRBV9
CDR3aa: CASSVDVGASPLHF

v_gene: TRBV5-1
CDR3aa: CASSSTGETTGELFF

v_gene: TRBV6-5
CDR3aa: CASSYSIRGYEQYF

v_gene: TRBV11-3
CDR3aa: CASSRRGTGGFNQPQHF

v_gene: TRBV9
CDR3aa: CASSVQREGNTIYF

v_gene: TRBV2
CDR3aa: CATKTGTAREKLFF

v_gene: TRBV29-1
CDR3aa: CSVGGDTIYF

v_gene: TRBV12-5
CDR3aa: CASGLAGAQHF

v_gene: TRBV30
CDR3aa: CAWTDGGNTEAFF

v_gene: TRBV19
CDR3aa: CASSIEHNYEQYF

v_gene: TRBV6-5
CDR3aa: CASVGRGTEAFF

v_gene: TRBV19
CDR3aa: CASSSPFRLAETAYNEQFF

v_gene: TRBV24-1
CDR3aa: CATSPATGGEQYF

v_gene: TRBV6-5
CDR3aa: CASSYFLAGAGNEQFF

v_gene: TRBV21-1
CDR3aa: CASSKAGSGGLDEQYF

v_gene: TRBV6-5
CDR3aa: CASSSDRGETQYF

v_gene: TRBV7-9
CDR3aa: CASSYSQGPNTEAFF

v_gene: TRBV28
CDR3aa: CASSSNRLDIHQETQYF